Following are 7 T cell receptor beta chains from one sample sequenced in a study of T cells in Graves' hyperthyroidism and ophthalmopathy. Researchers amplified the TCR beta CDR3 regions from RNA transcripts. Researchers ran a first-round RT-PCR on the TCR CDR3 using the HTBI primer set. Using its own MiXCR run on the multiplex PCR reads, TCRdb lists one record per CDR3 protein. The sample holds 400,000 to 450,000 distinct CDR3 sequences, roughly 14% seen once. Sequenced sample: blood. These receptors originate from a man younger than 35 with Graves' ophthalmopathy.

For this clonotype: At one boundary the junction diverges from the germline segment, which might be a read error. The V and J genes are TRBV19 and TRBJ2-2; D is perhaps TRBD2 (6 bases). This CDR3 spans 16 amino acids. CDR1 LNHDA and CDR2 SQIVND come from the germline V gene (reference sequence). The DNA of the CDR3 is TGTGCCACTAAATCCCTCGATGGGGAGGATACCGGGGAGCCGTTTTTT. Its translation: CATKSLDGEDTGEPFF.

Note on this clonotype: This sequence may be a read error, since a much larger clone differs from it by one base. The gene calls are TRBV12-3 or TRBV12-4 and TRBJ2-5; no clear D. CDR3 size: 14 residues. Trimming left V 4 bases short and J 1 base short, with 10 bases between. In DNA form, the CDR3 reads TGTGCCAGCAGTTCGGGTGGTTCCCAAGAGACCCAGTACTTC. This translates into CASSSGGSQETQYF.

Many counts were recorded for this clonotype. This sequence joins TRBV28 and TRBJ2-7, with D tentatively TRBD1 (6 bases). The CDR3 length is 16 residues. V gave up 4 bases and J gave up 4 bases, with 20 bases separating them. Per germline, CDR1 MDHEN and CDR2 SYDVKM. In DNA form, the CDR3 reads TGTGCCAGCAGTTCGTCCGACAGCCTGGGGGCTTACGAGCAGTACTTC. It yields the protein CASSSSDSLGAYEQYF. Together with reference TRBV28 and TRBJ2-7, the CDR3 gives the full variable domain: DVKVTQSSRYLVKRTGEKVFLECVQDMDHENMFWYRQDPGLGLRLIYFSYDVKMKEKGDIPEGYSVSREKKERFSLILESASTNQTSMYLCASSSSDSLGAYEQYFGPGTRLTVT.

At least ten counts were recorded for this clonotype. The genes are TRBV30 and TRBJ1-1, with D uncertain. Germline V gives CDR1 GTSNPN, CDR2 SVGIG (reference sequence). This CDR3 is 13 amino acids long. Trimming shortened V by 2 bases and J by 1 base, and 8 bases separated the two germline ends. CDR3 residues: CAWSLDENTEAFF. CDR3 nucleotides: TGTGCCTGGAGTCTTGACGAGAACACTGAAGCTTTCTTT.

This rearrangement joins TRBV20-1 to TRBJ2-3; D might be TRBD2 (6 bases). The CDR3 has 18 amino acids. V gave up 0 bases and J gave up 0 bases, with 19 bases separating them. Germline V gene sequence: CDR1 DFQATT, CDR2 SNEGSKA (reference sequence). CDR3 residues: CSARDGRRLQRSTDTQYF. The CDR3 DNA reads as TGCAGTGCTAGAGACGGGAGAAGGCTCCAGAGAAGCACAGATACGCAGTATTTT.

The sample holds many counts of this clonotype. This chain connects TRBV29-1 to TRBJ2-3, with D possibly matching TRBD1 (5 bases). The germline gives CDR1 SQVTM, CDR2 ANQGSEA. V dropped 6 bases and J dropped 1 base, with 14 bases sitting between them. There are 14 residues in the CDR3. The CDR3: CSVQVLIGTDTQYF. The CDR3 DNA sequence: TGCAGCGTACAGGTCTTAATCGGCACAGATACGCAGTATTTT.

This clonotype showed up many times. CDR3 residues: CAISESWSGRYYEQYF. The CDR3 nucleotides read TGTGCCATCAGTGAGTCTTGGTCGGGCAGATACTACGAGCAGTACTTC. The gene calls are TRBV10-3 and TRBJ2-7; D gene ambiguous. Deletions cut 0 bases from V and 3 bases from J, with 15 bases between. Germline V gene data show CDR1 as ENHRY and CDR2 as SYGVKD. This CDR3 spans 16 amino acids.